Listed here are 17 T cell receptor beta chains from one sample, sequenced in a study of cytomegalovirus exposure and HLA in healthy donors. TCRdb's table, derived via immunoSEQ multiplex PCR, lists solely in-frame clones and lacks some. The sample shows tens of thousands of clones, about 92% of them seen only once. The sample was PBMCs. The receptors originated from a woman under 30 in good health and CMV-seronegative.

J is TRBJ2-7 and V is TRBV27, with D unresolved. The germline CDR1 and CDR2 sequences are MNHEY and SMNVEV (reference sequence). There are 13 residues in the CDR3. Trimming removed 3 bases at V and 4 bases at J, with 10 bases between. In DNA form, the CDR3 reads TGTGCCAGCAGTTTGCGTTTAACTTACGAGCAGTACTTC. It yields the protein CASSLRLTYEQYF.

This chain's CDR3 is CASKQYSGTGHNEQFF. In nucleotides, the CDR3 is TGCGCCAGCAAGCAGTACTCCGGGACAGGGCACAATGAGCAGTTCTTC. This chain connects TRBV5-1 to TRBJ2-1, with 9 bases aligning to TRBD1. The germline V gene has CDR1 SGHRS and CDR2 YFSETQ. The trim removed 6 bases at V and 5 bases at J, leaving 12 bases unmatched. The CDR3 covers 16 residues.

This chain links TRBV19 with TRBJ2-7; 8 bases are a match to TRBD1. Germline V gene sequence: CDR1 LNHDA, CDR2 SQIVND (reference sequence). This CDR3 has 14 residues. The V segment lost 4 bases and the J segment 3 bases; nucleotides outside the gene matches: 5. Here the CDR3 reads CASSKYGQGYEQYF. The CDR3 coding sequence is TGTGCCAGTAGTAAATACGGACAGGGCTACGAGCAGTACTTC.

The gene calls are TRBV9 and TRBJ1-2; D gene unclear. CDR1 and CDR2 (germline): SGDLS, YYNGEE. The CDR3 totals 13 residues. Trimming shortened V by 6 bases and J by 8 bases, and 17 bases separated the two germline ends. The CDR3 loop reads CASTKSGGLGYTF. As DNA, the CDR3 is TGTGCCAGCACCAAAAGCGGTGGCCTGGGCTACACCTTC.

This clone was recorded only once. J is TRBJ1-1 and V is TRBV11-1; 9 bases fit TRBD1. This CDR3 has 16 residues. The V segment lost 5 bases and the J segment 5 bases; nucleotides outside the gene matches: 12. Germline V CDR1 and CDR2: SGHAT, FQDESV (reference sequence). The CDR3 region is CASSHSPGQGRTEAFF. The CDR3 DNA sequence: TGTGCCAGCAGCCATTCACCGGGACAGGGCAGAACTGAAGCTTTCTTT.

The chain carries TRBV6-5 and TRBJ2-5; tentatively, D is TRBD1 (6 bases). This CDR3 is built from 15 residues. Trimming pared 0 bases from V and 9 bases from J, leaving 17 bases between. The V gene's germline CDR1 is MNHEY and CDR2 SVGAGI. The CDR3 reads CASSYSGDTPGAQYF. DNA of the CDR3: TGTGCCAGCAGTTACTCGGGGGACACCCCAGGGGCCCAGTACTTC.

This chain links TRBV4-2 with TRBJ1-1; 7 positions match TRBD1. V lost 4 bases and J lost 4; bases outside the gene matches: 9. There are 15 residues in the CDR3. Germline lookup yields CDR1 LGHNA and CDR2 YNFKEQ. CDR3: CASSLHSGTATEAFF. The CDR3 bases are TGTGCCAGCAGCCTACACTCCGGGACAGCCACTGAAGCTTTCTTT.

The V and J genes are TRBV6-1 and TRBJ2-7; 10 positions agree with TRBD1. The J segment lost 7 bases and the V segment lost 6 bases, leaving 6 bases of the junction unmatched. The CDR3 runs to 13 residues. Germline V lookup: CDR1 MNHNS, CDR2 SASEGT. The DNA for the CDR3 is TGTGCCAGCAGGCGACAGGGGGCGGAGGAGCAGTACTTC. Its translation is CASRRQGAEEQYF.

The V gene is TRBV15, the J gene TRBJ1-2, with D possibly TRBD1 on 6 matching bases. The germline V and J ends were trimmed by 0 bases and 5 bases, with 16 bases remaining between them. The CDR3 length is 16 residues. Germline V gene lookup returns CDR1 LNHNV and CDR2 YYDKDF (reference sequence). CDR3 in amino acids: CATSRDLQGSQYGYTF. CDR3 DNA: TGTGCCACCAGCAGAGATCTGCAGGGGTCGCAATATGGCTACACCTTC.

The V and J genes are TRBV18 and TRBJ2-5; 8 bases agree with TRBD2. The V and J ends lost 3 bases and 1 base, in that order; junction bases with no gene match: 1. The CDR3 totals 14 residues. Germline CDR1 is KGHSH and CDR2 is LQKENI. The CDR3 sequence: CASSPSGGQETQYF. The CDR3 coding sequence is TGTGCCAGCTCACCCAGCGGGGGCCAAGAGACCCAGTACTTC.

The CDR3 DNA sequence: TGTGCCAGCCCTGGGGGGGGGCACTTCAACGAGCAGTACTTC. As protein: CASPGGGHFNEQYF. The rearrangement uses TRBV28 and TRBJ2-7; D is perhaps TRBD2 (7 bases). V lost 8 bases and J 5 bases, leaving 19 bases between the germline ends. The CDR3 runs 14 residues. Germline V gene lookup returns CDR1 MDHEN and CDR2 SYDVKM.

V and J are TRBV2 and TRBJ2-7; D gene uncertain. Trimming removed 2 bases from V and 4 bases from J, with 15 bases in between. In germline, CDR1 is SNHLY, CDR2 FYNNEI. The CDR3 consists of 15 residues. The DNA for the CDR3 is TGTGCCAGCAGTGAACGGCTAGGAACGAAATACGAGCAGTACTTC. Translating it yields CASSERLGTKYEQYF.

V gene TRBV6-5 combines with J gene TRBJ1-2, with TRBD1 identical over 7 bases. The germline gives CDR1 MNHEY, CDR2 SVGAGI. This CDR3 is 15 amino acids long. J was trimmed by 2 bases and V by 6 bases; bases with no gene match: 9. This chain's CDR3 is CASSTGRGLNYGYTF. Written as DNA, the CDR3 is TGTGCCAGCAGCACCGGCAGGGGGTTGAACTATGGCTACACCTTC.

This rearrangement joins TRBV4-1 to TRBJ1-3, with TRBD1 matching 9 bases. The CDR3 loop spans 15 amino acids. Trimming took 3 bases from V and 3 from J; bases not matched to a gene: 3. The germline V gene encodes CDR1 MGHRA and CDR2 YSYEKL. The chain's CDR3 is CASSHLDRGGNTIYF. DNA for the CDR3: TGCGCCAGCAGCCACCTGGACAGGGGTGGAAACACCATATATTTT.

This chain joins TRBV7-9 and TRBJ2-5; D is unclear. The germline V gene encodes CDR1 SEHNR and CDR2 FQNEAQ (reference sequence). Trimming pared 0 bases from V and 3 bases from J, leaving 8 bases between. The CDR3 extends over 14 amino acids. The DNA for the CDR3 is TGTGCCAGCAGCTTAGCGGTAGCAGAAGAGACCCAGTACTTC. Its translation is CASSLAVAEETQYF.

V gene TRBV6-5 combines with J gene TRBJ2-2, with 10 nucleotides matching TRBD1. V gave up 8 bases and J gave up 3 bases; unmatched junction bases: 3. The CDR3 runs 14 residues. The germline V gene has CDR1 MNHEY and CDR2 SVGAGI. The CDR3 DNA reads TGTGCCAGCCAAGGGACAGGGGACACCGGGGAGCTGTTTTTT. It codes for CASQGTGDTGELFF.

V usage is TRBV6-5 and J usage is TRBJ2-5; 14 bases match TRBD2. The germline CDR1 and CDR2 sequences are MNHEY and SVGAGI. The V and J ends lost 2 bases and 5 bases, in that order; junction bases with no gene match: 4. This CDR3 region has 16 residues. The CDR3 loop is CASSYRLAGGLETQYF. CDR3 sequence (DNA): TGTGCCAGCAGTTACAGACTAGCGGGAGGGCTTGAGACCCAGTACTTC.